Presented here are 30 T cell receptor beta chains from one specimen sequenced in a study of T cell repertoires in cytomegalovirus infection. TCRdb itself ran the reads through MiXCR, one entry per CDR3 protein. The sample yields some 250,000 distinct CDR3 sequences, roughly 9% seen once. The sample was PBMCs. The receptor set was obtained from a human donor in good health (CMV status not recorded). Some clones in this sample may be carry-over from other donors' samples.

Ten or more counts support this clonotype. The chain is built from TRBV7-4 and TRBJ1-1, with TRBD1 as a possible D gene (5 bases). The CDR3 spans 16 residues. V lost 4 bases and J lost 3, with 18 bases in between. The germline V gene encodes CDR1 SGHVT and CDR2 SQSDAQ. CDR3 in DNA: TGTGCCAGCAGCTACCCGAGAGCGGGGGTCGACACTGAAGCTTTCTTT. Protein product: CASSYPRAGVDTEAFF.

This clonotype was counted at least ten times. This sequence joins TRBV29-1 and TRBJ1-6; D not certain. Between the trimmed V and J ends, which lost 6 bases and 8 bases, there was a span of 8 bases. Germline V gene sequence: CDR1 SQVTM, CDR2 ANQGSEA. There are 11 residues in the CDR3. DNA for the CDR3: TGCAGCGTGGGGAGGTATTCACCCCTCCACTTT. Amino acids: CSVGRYSPLHF.

In this sample, this clonotype turned up many times. V gene TRBV7-8 combines with J gene TRBJ2-6; 8 positions match TRBD1. Germline V CDR1 and CDR2: SGHVS, FQNEAQ. J lost 1 base, V lost 1 base, and 6 bases had no gene match. The CDR3 length is 18 residues. In nucleotides, the CDR3 is TGTGCCAGCAGCTTAGGCCAGGGGGCCCCTTCTGGGGCCAACGTCCTGACTTTC. It encodes CASSLGQGAPSGANVLTF.

This clonotype was observed many times. The V gene is TRBV12-3 or TRBV12-4, the J gene TRBJ1-2; no clear D gene. Trimming shortened V by 3 bases and J by 5 bases, and 13 bases separated the two germline ends. The CDR3 has 14 amino acids. CDR3 bases: TGTGCCAGCAGTTTGTCAGACCTCCCGTATGGCTACACCTTC. Protein sequence: CASSLSDLPYGYTF.

This clonotype was observed at least ten times. The J gene is TRBJ2-3, the V gene TRBV7-2; the match to TRBD2 covers 9 bases. This CDR3 comprises 18 residues. Germline CDR1 is SGHTA and CDR2 is FQGNSA. J was trimmed by 1 base and V by 3 bases; bases with no gene match: 11. The CDR3: CASSLRGDSGGRTDTQYF. In DNA form, the CDR3 reads TGTGCCAGCAGCTTGAGGGGGGATAGCGGGGGACGCACAGATACGCAGTATTTT.

This clonotype has a count of ten or more. The rearrangement links TRBV20-1 to TRBJ1-6; unclear D gene. The germline gives CDR1 DFQATT, CDR2 SNEGSKA (reference sequence). This CDR3 comprises 16 residues. The germline V and J ends were trimmed by 0 bases and 6 bases, with 15 bases remaining between them. As DNA, the CDR3 is TGCAGTGCTAGAGATCCCGTGTCAGAACCTAATTCACCCCTCCACTTT. This encodes CSARDPVSEPNSPLHF.

The rearrangement joins TRBV2 to TRBJ2-2; 8 bases map to TRBD2. CDR1 and CDR2 (germline): SNHLY, FYNNEI. The CDR3 covers 15 residues. After removal of 5 bases from V and 1 base from J, the junction contained 3 bases not matched to a gene. Here the CDR3 DNA reads TGTGCCAGCAGTACCGGGACTAGGAACACCGGGGAGCTGTTTTTT. It is translated as CASSTGTRNTGELFF. The full variable domain, completed using reference TRBV2 and TRBJ2-2, is EPEVTQTPSHQVTQMGQEVILRCVPISNHLYFYWYRQILGQKVEFLVSFYNNEISEKSEIFDDQFSVERPDGSNFTLKIRSTKLEDSAMYFCASSTGTRNTGELFFGEGSRLTVL.

The rearrangement uses TRBV5-1 and TRBJ2-5, with 11 nucleotides matching TRBD2. Germline CDR1 and CDR2: SGHRS and YFSETQ. The V gene end was trimmed by 4 bases and the J gene end by 1 base; junction bases not matched to a gene: 6. CDR3 length: 16 residues. CDR3 in DNA: TGCGCCAGCAGCCCGGGACTAGCGGAACCCCAAGAGACCCAGTACTTC. It is translated as CASSPGLAEPQETQYF.

V and J are TRBV6-2 or TRBV6-3 and TRBJ1-1, with D possibly being TRBD1 (6 bases). CDR3 size: 16 residues. Germline V gene data show CDR1 as MNHEY and CDR2 as SVGEGT. Trimming left V 6 bases short and J 0 bases short, with 17 bases between. The CDR3 nucleotides are TGTGCCAGCAGGGAGGCAGGGGCCTCCTTGAACACTGAAGCTTTCTTT. It yields the protein CASREAGASLNTEAFF.

This clonotype was detected ten times or more. The V gene is TRBV19, the J gene TRBJ1-2; no definite D call. V shed 11 bases and J shed 8 bases, with 18 bases lying between them. Germline CDR1 reads LNHDA; CDR2 reads SQIVND (reference sequence). The CDR3 spans 12 residues. CDR3 coding DNA: TGTGCCGCCTTCACGGCCTTCGGGGGCTACACCTTC. Its translation is CAAFTAFGGYTF.

In this sample, this clonotype turned up many times. The rearrangement links TRBV7-2 to TRBJ2-5, with 14 positions matching TRBD2. This CDR3 is built from 16 residues. The germline V gene has CDR1 SGHTA and CDR2 FQGNSA. V lost 3 bases and J lost 4; bases outside the gene matches: 4. The CDR3 protein is CASSFRLAGGPETQYF. DNA for the CDR3: TGTGCCAGCAGCTTTCGACTAGCGGGGGGGCCAGAGACCCAGTACTTC.

There are many counts of this clonotype. The chain is built from TRBV10-3 and TRBJ2-5; 12 nucleotides line up with TRBD2. The germline CDR1 and CDR2 sequences are ENHRY and SYGVKD. V lost 0 bases and J lost 7; bases outside the gene matches: 6. The CDR3 is 16 amino acids. This chain's CDR3 is CAISESTSGREGTQYF. DNA for the CDR3: TGTGCCATCAGTGAGTCGACTAGCGGGAGAGAGGGGACCCAGTACTTC.

This clonotype was observed at least ten times. The chain carries TRBV12-3 or TRBV12-4 and TRBJ1-2; perhaps TRBD1 as D (5 bases). CDR3 length equals 14 residues. The ends were cut back, 2 bases at V and 6 bases at J, with 13 bases in the middle. Here the CDR3 reads CASSLIVRGNGYTF. The CDR3 DNA reads TGTGCCAGCAGTTTAATAGTTCGGGGGAATGGCTACACCTTC.

This clonotype has a count of ten or more. The chain is built from TRBV7-2 and TRBJ1-4, with D hard to call. The CDR3 length is 15 residues. CDR1 SGHTA and CDR2 FQGNSA come from the germline V gene. Deletions cut 2 bases from V and 3 bases from J, with 10 bases between. CDR3 in DNA: TGTGCCAGCAGCTTATTCGTCAGTTCTAATGAAAAACTGTTTTTT. Its translation is CASSLFVSSNEKLFF. The whole variable domain, remainder taken from reference TRBV7-2 and TRBJ1-4, is GAGVSQSPSNKVTEKGKDVELRCDPISGHTALYWYRQSLGQGLEFLIYFQGNSAPDKSGLPSDRFSAERTGGSVSTLTIQRTQQEDSAVYLCASSLFVSSNEKLFFGSGTQLSVL.

This clonotype rates as medium-sized. The genes are TRBV28 and TRBJ1-1; D is unresolved. The CDR3 is 15 amino acids. V lost 6 bases and J 0 bases, leaving 14 bases between the germline ends. Germline loops: CDR1 MDHEN, CDR2 SYDVKM. The CDR3 loop is CASSPAGFVNTEAFF. The DNA for the CDR3 is TGTGCCAGCAGCCCTGCGGGGTTTGTGAACACTGAAGCTTTCTTT.

The chain links TRBV7-2 to TRBJ2-2; tentative D call: TRBD1 (5 bases). V was cut by 3 bases and J by 5 bases, with 13 bases left in between. Germline V lookup: CDR1 SGHTA, CDR2 FQGNSA. The CDR3 extends over 15 amino acids. The CDR3 spells CASSFIRANTGELFF. The CDR3 nucleotides are TGTGCCAGCAGCTTCATCAGGGCTAATACCGGGGAGCTGTTTTTT.

This clonotype has at least ten counts. This rearrangement joins TRBV6-2 or TRBV6-3 to TRBJ1-1, with a tentative D call TRBD1 (5 bases). Trimming removed 8 bases from V and 8 bases from J, with 15 bases in between. Germline V gene data show CDR1 as MNHEY and CDR2 as SVGEGT. The CDR3 has 12 amino acids. Here the CDR3 DNA reads TGTGCCAGCGGTTGGGGCGGGTCGGAAGCTTTCTTT. Translation gives CASGWGGSEAFF.

This clonotype has a count of ten or more. The V and J genes are TRBV7-2 and TRBJ2-2; no definite D call. This CDR3 has 13 amino acids. In germline, CDR1 is SGHTA, CDR2 FQGNSA. V was shortened by 9 bases and J by 2 bases, with 10 bases between the two germline ends. CDR3 sequence reads: CASLTKNTGELFF. For the CDR3, the DNA is TGTGCCAGTCTGACCAAAAACACCGGGGAGCTGTTTTTT.

V is TRBV5-4 and J is TRBJ1-1, with unresolved D. The ends were cut back, 0 bases at V and 6 bases at J, with 12 bases in the middle. CDR1 is SGHNT and CDR2 is YYREEE in the germline V gene (reference sequence). This CDR3 has 14 residues. The CDR3 is CASSLVDQVAEAFF. CDR3 coding DNA: TGTGCCAGCAGCTTGGTTGACCAAGTGGCTGAAGCTTTCTTT.

The chain links TRBV29-1 to TRBJ2-5, with D unresolved. Germline assignment: CDR1 SQVTM and CDR2 ANQGSEA. This CDR3 is built from 15 residues. Trimming removed 0 bases at V and 1 base at J, with 12 bases between. Here the CDR3 reads CSVEEAQGSQETQYF. The DNA of the CDR3 is TGCAGCGTTGAAGAAGCCCAAGGCTCCCAAGAGACCCAGTACTTC. The full variable domain, completed using reference TRBV29-1 and TRBJ2-5, is SAVISQKPSRDICQRGTSLTIQCQVDSQVTMMFWYRQQPGQSLTLIATANQGSEATYESGFVIDKFPISRPNLTFSTLTVSNMSPEDSSIYLCSVEEAQGSQETQYFGPGTRLLVL.

Comments on this clonotype: The junction and the germline gene differ at one end; a read error may be behind it. The V call is TRBV7-2, the J call TRBJ2-1; 9 bases align to TRBD2. The CDR3 length is 19 residues. The V gene's germline CDR1 is SGHTA and CDR2 FQGNSA. The CDR3 DNA sequence: TGTACCAGCAGCTTAGAAATTGGTAGCGGGAGCCTTTCCTACAATGAACAGTTCTTC. This codes for CTSSLEIGSGSLSYNEQFF.

CDR3 protein: CASSLGGAGGGEQFF. The CDR3 DNA follows: TGTGCCAGCAGCCTGGGGGGGGCGGGGGGTGGTGAGCAGTTCTTC. The chain employs TRBV6-6 and TRBJ2-1; 8 nucleotides align to TRBD2. Germline V CDR1 and CDR2: MNHNY, SVGAGI (reference sequence). The CDR3 is 15 amino acids. The trim removed 6 bases at V and 9 bases at J, leaving 13 bases unmatched.

V usage is TRBV20-1 and J usage is TRBJ1-3, with D unresolved. V lost 5 bases to trimming and J lost 5 bases, with 10 bases between them. The CDR3 has 12 amino acids. Germline V gene sequence: CDR1 DFQATT, CDR2 SNEGSKA (reference sequence). CDR3 bases: TGCAGTGCTGGAGGGAGGAGAAACACCATATATTTT. Its translation is CSAGGRRNTIYF.

This clonotype appeared a few times. This chain links TRBV18 with TRBJ1-4, with unresolved D. This CDR3 has 14 amino acids. Germline lookup yields CDR1 KGHSH and CDR2 LQKENI. Between the trimmed V and J ends, which lost 6 bases and 2 bases, there was a span of 10 bases. The CDR3 DNA reads as TGTGCCAGCTCGCAGACGTCGACTAATGAAAAACTGTTTTTT. Protein: CASSQTSTNEKLFF. Filled out from reference TRBV18 and TRBJ1-4, the complete variable domain reads NAGVMQNPRHLVRRRGQEARLRCSPMKGHSHVYWYRQLPEEGLKFMVYLQKENIIDESGMPKERFSAEFPKEGPSILRIQQVVRGDSAAYFCASSQTSTNEKLFFGSGTQLSVL.

This clonotype was counted a few times. The chain links TRBV5-1 to TRBJ1-4; 10 nucleotides agree with TRBD1. Germline assignment: CDR1 SGHRS and CDR2 YFSETQ. This CDR3 has 17 residues. V trimming: 5 bases; J trimming: 4 bases; junction bases outside the gene matches: 11. The CDR3 DNA follows: TGCGCCAGCAGGGAGACAGGGGGCATTCCCCGTAATGAAAAACTGTTTTTT. Its protein product is CASRETGGIPRNEKLFF.

This clonotype was counted only a few times. CDR3 protein: CASSLLQGDHGYTF. DNA for the CDR3: TGTGCCAGCAGCCTATTACAGGGAGACCATGGCTACACCTTC. This sequence joins TRBV2 and TRBJ1-2; maybe TRBD1 (6 bases). CDR3 length: 14 residues. CDR1 and CDR2 (germline): SNHLY, FYNNEI. Trimming removed 6 bases at V and 6 bases at J, with 17 bases between.

The chain combines TRBV7-8 with TRBJ2-2; D is uncertain. This CDR3 comprises 13 residues. Trimming shortened V by 6 bases and J by 4 bases, and 9 bases separated the two germline ends. Germline V lookup: CDR1 SGHVS, CDR2 FQNEAQ. The CDR3, as DNA: TGTGCCAGCAGACGAGGACCCACCGGGGAGCTGTTTTTT. Amino acids: CASRRGPTGELFF. The full variable domain, in which reference TRBV7-8 and TRBJ2-2 provide the parts outside the CDR3, is GAGVSQSPRYKVAKRGQDVALRCDPISGHVSLFWYQQALGQGPEFLTYFQNEAQLDKSGLPSDRFFAERPEGSVSTLKIQRTQQEDSAVYLCASRRGPTGELFFGEGSRLTVL.

This clonotype appeared many times. This chain connects TRBV7-3 to TRBJ2-6, with 7 bases lining up with TRBD1. CDR3 length: 14 residues. V lost 2 bases to trimming and J lost 10 bases; unmatched junction nucleotides: 5. The germline V gene encodes CDR1 SGHTA and CDR2 FQGTGA. Written as DNA, the CDR3 is TGTGCCAGCAGCTTATGGGACAGCCGTAACGTCCTGACTTTC. As protein: CASSLWDSRNVLTF.

This clonotype was seen a few times. This chain connects TRBV27 to TRBJ2-5; 7 bases line up with TRBD2. Germline loops: CDR1 MNHEY, CDR2 SMNVEV (reference sequence). With V trimmed by 3 bases and J by 6 bases, 10 bases remained unmatched. The CDR3 runs 15 residues. In DNA form, the CDR3 reads TGTGCCAGCAGTTTCGCACGCGGGAGTATACAGACCCAGTACTTC. Translated, it gives CASSFARGSIQTQYF.

This clonotype has ten or more counts. V usage is TRBV12-3 or TRBV12-4 and J usage is TRBJ1-2, with D possibly matching TRBD1 (6 bases). The CDR3 is 16 amino acids. Trimming removed 5 bases from V and 2 bases from J, with 18 bases in between. Here the CDR3 reads CASSGVTGTRNYGYTF. CDR3 in DNA: TGTGCCAGCAGTGGAGTAACAGGGACCCGCAACTATGGCTACACCTTC.